The 29 T cell receptor beta chains below come from one sample, sequenced in a study of T cell changes during pregnancy in multiple sclerosis. The method was immunoSEQ multiplex PCR; TCRdb's version includes in-frame clones alone and lacks a portion of them. The top ten clones hold less than 0.35% of a sample with about 50,000 clones, 94% of them seen once. The source material was CD4+ T cells from peripheral blood mononuclear cells, sampled in the third trimester of pregnancy. The receptors stem from a female donor with multiple sclerosis, enrolled in a pregnancy study.

The chain recombines TRBV30 with TRBJ2-6; the match to TRBD2 covers 7 bases. CDR3 size: 15 residues. The germline gives CDR1 GTSNPN, CDR2 SVGIG (reference sequence). The ends lost 3 bases at V and 1 base at J; junction bases unmatched: 3. CDR3 nucleotide sequence: TGTGCCTGGAGCCCCGGGGGGTCTGGGGCCAACGTCCTGACTTTC. It specifies CAWSPGGSGANVLTF.

There are a few counts of this clone. The rearrangement links TRBV4-3 to TRBJ1-6, with a weak D call TRBD1 (6 bases). This CDR3 has 16 residues. CDR1 is LGHNA, CDR2 YSLEER, per germline. V was cut by 0 bases and J by 5 bases, with 11 bases left in between. The DNA for the CDR3 is TGCGCCAGCAGCCAAGAACCGACAGGCCATAATTCACCCCTCCACTTT. Protein: CASSQEPTGHNSPLHF.

CDR3 sequence reads: CASSLRGLAPRSYEQYF. The CDR3 nucleotides are TGCGCCAGCAGCTTGCGGGGACTAGCGCCAAGATCCTACGAGCAGTACTTC. V and J are TRBV5-1 and TRBJ2-7; 10 bases agree with TRBD2. This CDR3 region has 17 residues. Germline loops: CDR1 SGHRS, CDR2 YFSETQ. V trimming: 1 base; J trimming: 1 base; junction bases outside the gene matches: 8.

The CDR3 sequence is CASSLAAGVGNEQFF. The CDR3 DNA is TGCGCCAGCAGCTTGGCCGCAGGGGTGGGCAATGAGCAGTTCTTC. The genes are TRBV5-1 and TRBJ2-1, with D possibly matching TRBD1 (6 bases). The CDR3 is 15 residues long. Germline values: CDR1 SGHRS, CDR2 YFSETQ. Trimming removed 0 bases from V and 6 bases from J, with 13 bases in between.

The gene calls are TRBV15 and TRBJ1-2, with D maybe TRBD1 (5 bases). V lost 3 bases and J 8 bases, leaving 10 bases between the germline ends. The germline V gene has CDR1 LNHNV and CDR2 YYDKDF (reference sequence). The CDR3 extends over 12 amino acids. CDR3 region: CATSSQGRGYTF. CDR3 bases: TGTGCCACCAGCAGCCAGGGTAGAGGCTACACCTTC.

The chain links TRBV9 to TRBJ2-7; 9 nucleotides agree with TRBD1. The CDR3 contains 15 residues. V lost 6 bases, J lost 3 bases, and 10 bases stayed unmatched. Germline loops: CDR1 SGDLS, CDR2 YYNGEE. The CDR3 DNA sequence: TGTGCCAGCACCACCGGGACAGGGCTAAACTACGAGCAGTACTTC. This encodes CASTTGTGLNYEQYF.

The genes are TRBV28 and TRBJ1-1; maybe TRBD1 (5 bases). The CDR3 has 12 amino acids. V was shortened by 4 bases and J by 11 bases, with 14 bases between the two germline ends. The V gene's germline CDR1 is MDHEN and CDR2 SYDVKM. This CDR3 reads CASSSRDSGAFF. The DNA of the CDR3 is TGTGCCAGCAGTTCCAGGGACTCGGGGGCTTTCTTT.

The rearrangement joins TRBV12-5 to TRBJ2-1; a weak D match, TRBD1 (5 bases). This CDR3 has 12 residues. Germline lookup yields CDR1 LGHNT and CDR2 FRNRAP. V lost 1 base and J 8 bases, leaving 6 bases between the germline ends. CDR3 coding DNA: TGTGCTAGTGGTTTGGAGACAGATGAGCAGTTCTTC. It encodes CASGLETDEQFF.

This clone was counted once. The chain uses TRBV15 and TRBJ2-3; 9 bases map to TRBD2. The CDR3 extends over 18 amino acids. Looked up from germline, CDR1 is LNHNV and CDR2 is YYDKDF (reference sequence). The V and J ends lost 0 bases and 1 base, in that order; junction bases with no gene match: 8. The CDR3 spells CATSRDRVLAGRTDTQYF. For the CDR3, the DNA is TGTGCCACCAGCAGAGATCGGGTCCTAGCGGGGCGCACAGATACGCAGTATTTT. Combining the CDR3 with reference TRBV15 and TRBJ2-3 gives the whole variable domain DAMVIQNPRYQVTQFGKPVTLSCSQTLNHNVMYWYQQKSSQAPKLLFHYYDKDFNNEADTPDNFQSRRPNTSFCFLDIRSPGLGDTAMYLCATSRDRVLAGRTDTQYFGPGTRLTVL.

This sequence joins TRBV7-8 and TRBJ2-5, with a tentative D call TRBD1 (5 bases). CDR1 and CDR2 (germline): SGHVS, FQNEAQ. The CDR3 loop spans 14 amino acids. The V and J ends lost 2 bases and 7 bases respectively, with 14 bases between them. For the CDR3, the DNA is TGTGCCAGCAGCTTACCGACAGTCGTACGGACCCAGTACTTC. Its translation is CASSLPTVVRTQYF. The complete variable domain, with remaining parts taken from reference TRBV7-8 and TRBJ2-5, reads GAGVSQSPRYKVAKRGQDVALRCDPISGHVSLFWYQQALGQGPEFLTYFQNEAQLDKSGLPSDRFFAERPEGSVSTLKIQRTQQEDSAVYLCASSLPTVVRTQYFGPGTRLLVL.

The rearrangement uses TRBV5-1 and TRBJ2-7; D perhaps matches TRBD2 (6 bases). V lost 5 bases and J lost 0, with 12 bases in between. The CDR3 length is 14 residues. The germline V gene has CDR1 SGHRS and CDR2 YFSETQ. The CDR3 bases are TGCGCCAGCAGTCGGGACTCACACTCCTACGAGCAGTACTTC. It codes for CASSRDSHSYEQYF.

The chain uses TRBV30 and TRBJ2-7, with 10 positions matching TRBD2. Germline V gives CDR1 GTSNPN, CDR2 SVGIG (reference sequence). CDR3 size: 13 residues. Unmatched junction bases numbered 2, after V lost 3 bases and J lost 3 bases. The CDR3: CAWSRTSGYEQYF. The DNA for the CDR3 is TGTGCCTGGAGCCGGACTAGCGGCTACGAGCAGTACTTC.

The DNA for the CDR3 is TGCAGCGCCATAGGACTAGCGGTCATACAAGAGACCCAGTACTTC. As protein: CSAIGLAVIQETQYF. The rearrangement links TRBV29-1 to TRBJ2-5, with TRBD2 matching over 10 bases. The ends lost 7 bases at V and 2 bases at J; junction bases unmatched: 10. This CDR3 comprises 15 residues. Germline values: CDR1 SQVTM, CDR2 ANQGSEA.

The V gene is TRBV5-1, the J gene TRBJ2-4; possible D gene TRBD2, 6 bases. Germline values: CDR1 SGHRS, CDR2 YFSETQ. V was clipped by 8 bases and J by 2 bases, with 17 bases between them. The CDR3 totals 15 residues. CDR3 coding DNA: TGCGCCAGTACCCCGGGACTCCCTCCCAAAAACATTCAGTACTTC. Its translation: CASTPGLPPKNIQYF. Full variable domain (outside the CDR3, taken from reference TRBV5-1 and TRBJ2-4): KAGVTQTPRYLIKTRGQQVTLSCSPISGHRSVSWYQQTPGQGLQFLFEYFSETQRNKGNFPGRFSGRQFSNSRSEMNVSTLELGDSALYLCASTPGLPPKNIQYFGAGTRLSVL.

The V call is TRBV28, the J call TRBJ2-7, with a tentative D call TRBD2 (6 bases). This CDR3 is built from 14 residues. The V end lost 3 bases, the J end lost 6 bases, and 15 bases lay between the germline ends. From germline, CDR1 is MDHEN and CDR2 SYDVKM. CDR3 sequence reads: CASSFVSGRREQYF. As DNA, the CDR3 is TGTGCCAGCAGTTTTGTGTCAGGGAGGCGCGAGCAGTACTTC.

The chain has TRBV6-1 and TRBJ2-7; 9 nucleotides match TRBD1. V lost 6 bases and J lost 2; bases outside the gene matches: 8. This CDR3 is built from 15 residues. Germline CDR1 and CDR2: MNHNS and SASEGT. The DNA for the CDR3 is TGTGCCAGCAGCCCGCCCGGGACAGGGACCTACGAGCAGTACTTC. Its protein is CASSPPGTGTYEQYF.

This sequence joins TRBV5-4 and TRBJ1-6; D may be TRBD1 (5 bases). CDR3 length: 16 amino acids. In germline, CDR1 is SGHNT, CDR2 YYREEE (reference sequence). The ends were cut back, 0 bases at V and 9 bases at J, with 16 bases in the middle. This CDR3 is CASSLAGGSVASPLHF. In DNA, the CDR3 is TGTGCCAGCAGCTTGGCCGGGGGGTCCGTAGCTTCACCCCTCCACTTT.

This chain connects TRBV30 to TRBJ1-1, with TRBD1 as a possible D gene (6 bases). The CDR3 runs to 12 residues. Between the trimmed V and J ends, which lost 5 bases and 2 bases, there was a span of 9 bases. Germline CDR1 and CDR2: GTSNPN and SVGIG (reference sequence). This CDR3 is CAWGGHNTEAFF. CDR3 DNA: TGTGCCTGGGGGGGACACAACACTGAAGCTTTCTTT.

This chain connects TRBV28 to TRBJ1-3, with 8 bases lining up with TRBD1. The CDR3 extends over 15 amino acids. The V and J ends lost 4 bases and 2 bases, in that order; junction bases with no gene match: 4. Germline V gene sequence: CDR1 MDHEN, CDR2 SYDVKM. The CDR3 is CASSYRTGTGNTIYF. In DNA, the CDR3 is TGTGCCAGCAGTTACAGGACAGGGACTGGAAACACCATATATTTT.

The chain joins TRBV27 to TRBJ2-1, with 8 positions matching TRBD1. The CDR3 is 15 amino acids. Germline V gene data show CDR1 as MNHEY and CDR2 as SMNVEV (reference sequence). V dropped 6 bases and J dropped 7; count of bases not matched to a gene: 11. In nucleotides, the CDR3 is TGTGCCAGCAGGGCCCTGGACAGGGCTGGTAATGAGCAGTTCTTC. Encoded protein: CASRALDRAGNEQFF.

The gene calls are TRBV5-1 and TRBJ2-2, with unresolved D. V gave up 1 base and J gave up 14 bases, with 15 bases separating them. Germline CDR1 and CDR2: SGHRS and YFSETQ. There are 13 residues in the CDR3. The CDR3, as DNA: TGCGCCAGCAGCTTGAAGGAGCGAGACGTACTGTTTTTT. As protein: CASSLKERDVLFF.

In DNA form, the CDR3 reads TGCGCCAGCAGCCAAGACAGGGTTAGCACAGATACGCAGTATTTT. Amino acids: CASSQDRVSTDTQYF. The rearrangement uses TRBV4-3 and TRBJ2-3; a weak D match, TRBD1 (5 bases). V was shortened by 0 bases and J by 0 bases, with 7 bases between the two germline ends. Looked up from germline, CDR1 is LGHNA and CDR2 is YSLEER. This CDR3 is built from 15 residues.

The gene calls are TRBV7-2 and TRBJ2-1, with 8 bases aligning to TRBD2. The length of the CDR3 is 16 residues. Trimming at V came to 1 base and at J to 0 bases, leaving 2 bases not matched to a gene. CDR1 and CDR2 (germline): SGHTA, FQGNSA. CDR3 DNA: TGTGCCAGCAGCTTAGTCGGGACTAGCTCCTACAATGAGCAGTTCTTC. It translates to CASSLVGTSSYNEQFF.

The genes are TRBV9 and TRBJ2-1; TRBD2 matches at 9 bases. Germline V gives CDR1 SGDLS, CDR2 YYNGEE. Germline trimming cut 0 bases from V and 7 bases from J; bases unmatched to any gene: 8. The CDR3 has 16 residues. CDR3 loop: CASSVGGGGAANEQFF. The CDR3 DNA is TGTGCCAGCAGCGTAGGAGGCGGGGGGGCCGCGAATGAGCAGTTCTTC. Full variable domain (rest looked up from reference TRBV9 and TRBJ2-1): DSGVTQTPKHLITATGQRVTLRCSPRSGDLSVYWYQQSLDQGLQFLIQYYNGEERAKGNILERFSAQQFPDLHSELNLSSLELGDSALYFCASSVGGGGAANEQFFGPGTRLTVL.

The chain carries TRBV7-2 and TRBJ1-2; 7 bases map to TRBD1. The CDR3 runs 15 residues. V was clipped by 7 bases and J by 2 bases; unmatched bases: 10. Looked up from germline, CDR1 is SGHTA and CDR2 is FQGNSA. The CDR3 DNA follows: TGTGCCAGCACACGGGACAGAGTCGCAAACTATGGCTACACCTTC. This translates into CASTRDRVANYGYTF.

The CDR3 region is CASRRQGSYEQYF. The CDR3 DNA sequence: TGTGCCAGCAGGCGACAGGGTTCCTACGAGCAGTACTTC. The chain uses TRBV6-5 and TRBJ2-7; 7 bases fit TRBD1. CDR1 is MNHEY and CDR2 is SVGAGI in the germline V gene. V lost 6 bases to trimming and J lost 1 base; unmatched junction nucleotides: 3. CDR3 size: 13 residues.

This chain connects TRBV5-4 to TRBJ2-5; maybe TRBD1 (6 bases). With 4 bases removed from V and 0 bases from J, the gap between germline ends came to 10 bases. Germline V gene lookup returns CDR1 SGHNT and CDR2 YYREEE (reference sequence). CDR3 length: 14 amino acids. The CDR3 DNA is TGTGCCAGCAGCCCGGGACAATACCAAGAGACCCAGTACTTC. Its translation: CASSPGQYQETQYF.

This clone was seen just once. The rearrangement links TRBV4-3 to TRBJ1-4; D gene unclear. V was cut by 1 base and J by 0 bases, with 9 bases left in between. This CDR3 has 16 amino acids. Germline V gene lookup returns CDR1 LGHNA and CDR2 YSLEER. The CDR3 here is CASSQGNRATNEKLFF. The DNA for the CDR3 is TGCGCCAGCAGCCAAGGAAACAGAGCAACTAATGAAAAACTGTTTTTT.

This chain joins TRBV4-1 and TRBJ2-2, with D perhaps TRBD2 (5 bases). The V end was cut by 1 base, the J end by 1 base, with 7 bases between. The CDR3 runs to 15 residues. The germline V gene encodes CDR1 MGHRA and CDR2 YSYEKL. Written as DNA, the CDR3 is TGCGCCAGCAGCCAAGGCGGGTTGAACACCGGGGAGCTGTTTTTT. Amino acid sequence: CASSQGGLNTGELFF.